Listed here is a single T cell receptor (beta chain). The antigen remains unidentified. This sample stems from a study of immune heterogeneity within non-small cell lung tumors. On the study more broadly: Histologically, 4 tumors were squamous cell carcinomas and some 10 were non-squamous carcinomas. The remaining 1 tumor was not otherwise specified.

Germline CDR1 is MNHNS and CDR2 is SASEGT. The CDR3 has 17 residues. Losses at the gene ends were 7 bases for V and 0 bases for J; bases not matched to a gene: 15. TCR beta CDR3 regions came from multiplex PCR with 32 forward V and 13 reverse J primers. One entry per CDR3 protein results from TCRdb running MiXCR on the multiplex PCR reads. The sample lists around 3,000 distinct CDR3 sequences, around a quarter occurring once. Template input was genomic DNA from bulk tumor (about 640 ng per sample). Surgeons took several biopsies per primary tumor, spaced far apart, during surgery. Surgery that was curative in intent was performed on patients with untreated, newly diagnosed non-small cell lung cancer. Findings of the study overall: The repertoire of each individual patient held high-frequency T-cell receptor beta clonotypes that were largely distinct from those of other patients.

This TCR came from a man in his 60s with non-small cell lung cancer. Sequenced sample: lung tumor tissue. The chain links TRBV6-1 to TRBJ2-7; 7 positions agree with TRBD1. DNA for the CDR3: TGTGCCAGCACCGACAGGGCCCGATCGCACAGCTCCTACGAGCAGTACTTC. It codes for CASTDRARSHSSYEQYF.